The present T cell receptor beta chain was sequenced within a study of blood T cell repertoires in COVID-19 (TCRdb year 2020). Some background on the complete study: The collaborator samples originated in the United States, Italy and Spain and spanned the acute and convalescent phases of COVID-19. The prospective study material was composed of cDNA or gDNA derived from T cells, B-cell-depleted T cells, or PBMCs. Subjects who had been exposed to COVID-19, were actively infected with it, or had recovered from it provided the deeply sampled blood TCRbeta repertoires that made up the dataset. The repertoires were made available in a free public database intended to serve as a resource for research on the immune response to SARS-CoV-2. Samples were obtained from the ongoing ImmuneRACE study (first 160 participants) and from about 1,300 subjects provided by 6 global collaborators. The sample metadata nearly always contained a de-identified subject ID, COVID-19 status, age in years and sex. HLA class I and class II types, where available, came from metadata supplied by the sample provider rather than from assay-based typing. Study-wide conclusions, independent of this receptor: How much clinical and demographic metadata was included differed by source and by participant, and the metadata was provided uncurated.

TCRbeta CDR3 regions were amplified from genomic DNA by means of the immunoSEQ Assay, a bias-controlled multiplex PCR. The paper's data handling went like this. Within the assay, amplification of reference gene primers was used to estimate how many nucleated cells each sample contained. Sequence reads were collapsed and filtered to measure the absolute abundance of every unique TCRbeta CDR3 rearrangement. For each sample, productive Simpson clonality was calculated as the square root of Simpson's diversity index over productive rearrangements. TCRdb retrieved this table from immuneACCESS and kept in-frame rearrangements only. Not all clones are present; in checked studies, unresolved V genes account for under half, and no reason is known for the remainder. The DNA was the basis for D and trimming; V, J and clone size are from that table. Within this sample are a few hundred thousand clones, with 85% to 90% of them counted one time only. The ten largest account for approximately 1% of the sample.

The germline V gene yields MDHEN for CDR1 and SYDVKM for CDR2. For this chain, trimming is 4 bases at the V end and 3 bases at the J end, and the number of junction bases without a gene match is 2. Including the terminal cysteine and phenylalanine, the CDR3 comprises 14 residues. The sequence is cut down to CDR3 DNA, 42 bases in frame from base 1. Concerning this clone: Its target antigen remains unknown. The record has no base qualities; no much larger clone is one base away. This sample also contains other DNA sequences that code for the same CDR3.

Participants in the prospective study were aged about 18 to 95 years, lived in about two dozen United States geographic areas, and enrolled through a virtual design. To assign participants to cohorts, the prospective study relied on clinical history that participants themselves reported in a screening survey and a study questionnaire. ImmuneRACE Cohort 3 recovered participants were defined by two consecutive negative NP/OP PCR tests, healthcare professional clearance, or symptom resolution. Mobile phlebotomists in the prospective study collected whole blood, serum and a nasopharyngeal or oropharyngeal swab from every participant. Additional blood draws and questionnaires over an approximately 2-month period could optionally be provided by prospective study participants. Blood samples from the prospective study were shipped frozen or at room temperature prior to DNA extraction.

The sequence derives from a young man who had recovered from COVID-19. The V and J genes are TRBV28 and TRBJ1-1, with 10 central nucleotides matching TRBD1. The sequencing input was PBMCs or T cells enriched from blood (not recorded which). The DNA sequence is as follows: TGTGCCAGCAGTTCTGGACAGGGGGACACTGAAGCTTTCTTT. Its product reads: CASSSGQGDTEAFF.